Described below is a single TCR beta chain sequence and its context. Its specificity is not known. The data are from a study of identical twins' blood T cells. TCRdb fed the 5' RACE reads into MiXCR, producing one record per CDR3 protein. The sample contains fewer than 450,000 distinct CDR3 sequences, approximately 30% of which appear only once. Findings and caveats of the study: Abundant TCRbeta CDR3s overlapped more between twins than with unrelated donors. Out-of-frame TCRbeta clonotypes reportedly had markedly more similar V usage in twins than unrelated donors.

V was trimmed by 4 bases and J by 2 bases, leaving 13 bases between them. This CDR3 contains 14 residues. Germline lookup yields CDR1 SGDLS and CDR2 YYNGEE. Material: PBMCs. The chain couples TRBV9 to TRBJ2-7; possibly TRBD2 for D (6 bases). The TCR originated in a woman between 18 and 55 years old in good health. Here the CDR3 DNA reads TGTGCCAGCAGCCGGGAGATTAAACCCTACGAGCAGTACTTC. This encodes CASSREIKPYEQYF.